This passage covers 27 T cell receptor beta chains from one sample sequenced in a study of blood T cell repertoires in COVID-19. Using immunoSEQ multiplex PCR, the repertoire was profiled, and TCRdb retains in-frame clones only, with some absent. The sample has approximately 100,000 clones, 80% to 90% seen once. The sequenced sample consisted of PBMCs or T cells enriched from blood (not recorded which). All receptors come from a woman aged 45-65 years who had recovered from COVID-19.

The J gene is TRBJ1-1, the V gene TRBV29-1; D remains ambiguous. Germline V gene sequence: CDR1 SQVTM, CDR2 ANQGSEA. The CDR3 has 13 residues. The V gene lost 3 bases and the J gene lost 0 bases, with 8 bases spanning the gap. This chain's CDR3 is CSVDGHLNTEAFF. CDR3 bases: TGCAGCGTTGATGGGCATTTGAACACTGAAGCTTTCTTT. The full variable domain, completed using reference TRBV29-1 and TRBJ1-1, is SAVISQKPSRDICQRGTSLTIQCQVDSQVTMMFWYRQQPGQSLTLIATANQGSEATYESGFVIDKFPISRPNLTFSTLTVSNMSPEDSSIYLCSVDGHLNTEAFFGQGTRLTVV.

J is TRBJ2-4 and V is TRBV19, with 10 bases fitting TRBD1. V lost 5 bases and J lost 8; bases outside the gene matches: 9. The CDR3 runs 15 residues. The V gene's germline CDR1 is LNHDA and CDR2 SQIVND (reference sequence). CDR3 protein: CASSLRDRGPDIQYF. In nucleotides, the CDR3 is TGTGCCAGTAGTCTCCGGGACAGGGGTCCGGACATTCAGTACTTC.

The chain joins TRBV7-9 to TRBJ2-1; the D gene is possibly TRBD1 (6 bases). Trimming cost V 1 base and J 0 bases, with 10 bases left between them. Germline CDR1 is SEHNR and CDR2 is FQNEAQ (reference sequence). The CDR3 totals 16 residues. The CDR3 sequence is CASSLGDTSSYNEQFF. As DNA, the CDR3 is TGTGCCAGCAGCTTAGGGGACACAAGCTCCTACAATGAGCAGTTCTTC.

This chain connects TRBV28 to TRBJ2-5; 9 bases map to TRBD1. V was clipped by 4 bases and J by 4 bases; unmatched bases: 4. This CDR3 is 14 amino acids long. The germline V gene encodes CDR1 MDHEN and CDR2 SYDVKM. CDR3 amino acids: CASSWDRATETQYF. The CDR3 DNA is TGTGCCAGCAGTTGGGACAGGGCTACAGAGACCCAGTACTTC.

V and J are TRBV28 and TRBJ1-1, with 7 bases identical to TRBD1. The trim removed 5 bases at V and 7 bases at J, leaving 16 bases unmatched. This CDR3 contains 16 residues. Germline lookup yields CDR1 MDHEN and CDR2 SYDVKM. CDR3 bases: TGTGCCAGCAGTCCCCATACCCTTCTGACAGGGTATGAAGCTTTCTTT. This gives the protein CASSPHTLLTGYEAFF.

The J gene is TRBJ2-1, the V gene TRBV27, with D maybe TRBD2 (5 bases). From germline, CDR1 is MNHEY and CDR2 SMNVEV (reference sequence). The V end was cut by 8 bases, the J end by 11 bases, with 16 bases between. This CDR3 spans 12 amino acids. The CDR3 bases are TGTGCCAGCTTCCTCGGAGGCTTTAAGCAGTTCTTC. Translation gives CASFLGGFKQFF.

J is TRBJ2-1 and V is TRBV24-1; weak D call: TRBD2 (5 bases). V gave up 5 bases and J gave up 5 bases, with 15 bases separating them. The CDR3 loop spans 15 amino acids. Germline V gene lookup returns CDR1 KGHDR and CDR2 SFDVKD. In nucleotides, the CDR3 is TGTGCCACCAGTGCGTCGACACCCGGGGACAATGAGCAGTTCTTC. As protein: CATSASTPGDNEQFF.

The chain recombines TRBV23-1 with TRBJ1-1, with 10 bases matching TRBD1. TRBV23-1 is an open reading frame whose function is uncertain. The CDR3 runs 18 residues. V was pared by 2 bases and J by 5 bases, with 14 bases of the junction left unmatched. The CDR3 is CASSQAFRDRGGGTEAFF. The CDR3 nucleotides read TGCGCCAGCAGTCAAGCATTCCGGGACAGGGGAGGAGGAACTGAAGCTTTCTTT.

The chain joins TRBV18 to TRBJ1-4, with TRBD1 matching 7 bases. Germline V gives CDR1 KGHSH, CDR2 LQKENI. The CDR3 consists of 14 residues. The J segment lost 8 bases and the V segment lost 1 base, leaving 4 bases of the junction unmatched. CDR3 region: CASSPRQGGEKLFF. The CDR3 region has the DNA TGTGCCAGCTCACCACGACAGGGTGGAGAAAAACTGTTTTTT.

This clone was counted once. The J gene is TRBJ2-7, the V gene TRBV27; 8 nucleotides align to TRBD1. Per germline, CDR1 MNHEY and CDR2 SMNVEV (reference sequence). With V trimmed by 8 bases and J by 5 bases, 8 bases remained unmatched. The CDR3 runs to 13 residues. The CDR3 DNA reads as TGTGCCAGCGGAAAAGACAGGGGTCACGAGCAGTACTTC. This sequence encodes CASGKDRGHEQYF.

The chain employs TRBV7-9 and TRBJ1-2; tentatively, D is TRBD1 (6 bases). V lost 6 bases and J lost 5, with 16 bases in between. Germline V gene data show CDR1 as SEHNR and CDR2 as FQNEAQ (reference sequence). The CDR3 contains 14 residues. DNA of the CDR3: TGTGCCAGCAGTTTACTCCCAACAGGGTATGGCTACACCTTC. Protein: CASSLLPTGYGYTF.

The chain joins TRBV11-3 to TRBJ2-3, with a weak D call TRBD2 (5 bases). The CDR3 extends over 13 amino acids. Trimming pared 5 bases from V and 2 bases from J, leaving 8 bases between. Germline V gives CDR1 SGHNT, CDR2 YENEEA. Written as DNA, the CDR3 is TGTGCCAGCAGCGCGGGTCCCACAGATACGCAGTATTTT. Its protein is CASSAGPTDTQYF.

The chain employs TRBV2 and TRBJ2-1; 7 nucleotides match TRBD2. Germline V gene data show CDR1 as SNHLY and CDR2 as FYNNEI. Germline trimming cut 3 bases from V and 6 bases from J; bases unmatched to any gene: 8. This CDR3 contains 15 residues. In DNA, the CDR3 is TGTGCCAGCAGTGATAAATTCCGGGAGGTCAATGAGCAGTTCTTC. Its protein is CASSDKFREVNEQFF. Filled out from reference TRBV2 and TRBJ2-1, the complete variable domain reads EPEVTQTPSHQVTQMGQEVILRCVPISNHLYFYWYRQILGQKVEFLVSFYNNEISEKSEIFDDQFSVERPDGSNFTLKIRSTKLEDSAMYFCASSDKFREVNEQFFGPGTRLTVL.

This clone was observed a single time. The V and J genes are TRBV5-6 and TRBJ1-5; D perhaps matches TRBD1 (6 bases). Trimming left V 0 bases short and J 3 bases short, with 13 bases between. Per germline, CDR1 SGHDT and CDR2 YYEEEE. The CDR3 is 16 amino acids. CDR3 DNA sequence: TGTGCCAGCAGCTTGGCGGCAGGGGATTCCAATCAGCCCCAGCATTTT. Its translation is CASSLAAGDSNQPQHF.

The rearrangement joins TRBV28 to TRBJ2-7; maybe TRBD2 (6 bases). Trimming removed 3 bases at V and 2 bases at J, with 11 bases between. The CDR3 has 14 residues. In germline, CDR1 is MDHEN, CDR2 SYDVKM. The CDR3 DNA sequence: TGTGCCAGCAGTTTTGCGGGGCTAACCTACGAGCAGTACTTC. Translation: CASSFAGLTYEQYF.

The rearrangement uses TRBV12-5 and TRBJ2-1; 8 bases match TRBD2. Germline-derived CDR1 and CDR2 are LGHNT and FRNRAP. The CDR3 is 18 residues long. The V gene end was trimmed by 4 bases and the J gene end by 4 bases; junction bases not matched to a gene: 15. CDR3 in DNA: TGTGCTAGTGGTTCCGCCTCTAAAAGCGGGAGCGGGTACAATGAGCAGTTCTTC. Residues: CASGSASKSGSGYNEQFF.

The CDR3 DNA reads TGTGCCAGCAGCTTGGAAGCTAGCAGCTCCTACAATGAGCAGTTCTTC. This codes for CASSLEASSSYNEQFF. The chain joins TRBV5-4 to TRBJ2-1, with D possibly matching TRBD2 (5 bases). Looked up from germline, CDR1 is SGHNT and CDR2 is YYREEE (reference sequence). V was pared by 0 bases and J by 0 bases, with 10 bases between. This CDR3 has 16 amino acids.

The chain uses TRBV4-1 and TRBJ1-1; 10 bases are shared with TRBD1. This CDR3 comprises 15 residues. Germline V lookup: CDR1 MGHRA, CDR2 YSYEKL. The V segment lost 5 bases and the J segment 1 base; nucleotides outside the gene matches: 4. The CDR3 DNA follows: TGCGCCAGCAGCGCTCGGGACAGGGGGAACACTGAAGCTTTCTTT. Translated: CASSARDRGNTEAFF.

This CDR3 reads CASSAKTSGSYEQYF. The CDR3 coding sequence is TGTGCCAGCAGCGCGAAGACTAGCGGTTCCTACGAGCAGTACTTC. The chain uses TRBV5-4 and TRBJ2-7; 9 bases are shared with TRBD2. The J segment lost 1 base and the V segment lost 4 bases, leaving 6 bases of the junction unmatched. The germline V gene encodes CDR1 SGHNT and CDR2 YYREEE (reference sequence). The CDR3 has 15 amino acids.

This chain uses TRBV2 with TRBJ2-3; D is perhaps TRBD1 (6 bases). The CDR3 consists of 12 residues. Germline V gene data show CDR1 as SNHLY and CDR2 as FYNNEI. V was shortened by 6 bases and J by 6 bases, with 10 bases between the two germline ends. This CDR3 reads CASSQDRDTQYF. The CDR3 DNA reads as TGTGCCAGCAGCCAAGACAGGGATACGCAGTATTTT.

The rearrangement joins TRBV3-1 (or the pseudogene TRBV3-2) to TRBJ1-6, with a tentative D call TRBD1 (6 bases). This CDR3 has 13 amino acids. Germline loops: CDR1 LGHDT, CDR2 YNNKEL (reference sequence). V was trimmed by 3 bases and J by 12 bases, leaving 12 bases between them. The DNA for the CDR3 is TGTGCCAGCAGCCAGGGGGCTAGGCTACCCCTCCACTTT. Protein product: CASSQGARLPLHF.

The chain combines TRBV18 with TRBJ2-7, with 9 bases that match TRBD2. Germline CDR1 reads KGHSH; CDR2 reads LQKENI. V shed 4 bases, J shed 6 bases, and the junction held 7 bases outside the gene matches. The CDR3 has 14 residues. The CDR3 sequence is CASSQIAGEGEQYF. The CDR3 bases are TGTGCCAGCTCACAAATAGCGGGAGAGGGCGAGCAGTACTTC.

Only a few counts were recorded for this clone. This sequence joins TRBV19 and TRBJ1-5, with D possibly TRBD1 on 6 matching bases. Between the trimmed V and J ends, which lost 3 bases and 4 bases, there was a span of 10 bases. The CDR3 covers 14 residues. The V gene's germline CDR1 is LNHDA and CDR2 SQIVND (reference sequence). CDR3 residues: CASSMEQGNQPQHF. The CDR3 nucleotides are TGTGCCAGTAGTATGGAGCAGGGGAATCAGCCCCAGCATTTT.

This CDR3 is CASRNGQVNQPQHF. For the CDR3, the DNA is TGTGCCAGCAGGAACGGACAGGTAAATCAGCCCCAGCATTTT. The gene calls are TRBV21-1 and TRBJ1-5; TRBD1 was called by the table and not checked on the DNA. TRBV21-1 is an annotated pseudogene. The CDR3 contains 14 residues.

The CDR3 loop reads CASSQEGTGRKLFF. The DNA for the CDR3 is TGTGCCAGCAGCCAAGAAGGGACAGGTCGAAAACTGTTTTTT. This chain joins TRBV3-1 (or the pseudogene TRBV3-2) and TRBJ1-4, with 8 bases matching TRBD1. This CDR3 comprises 14 residues. V was clipped by 0 bases and J by 10 bases; unmatched bases: 4. Looked up from germline, CDR1 is LGHDT and CDR2 is YNNKEL (reference sequence).

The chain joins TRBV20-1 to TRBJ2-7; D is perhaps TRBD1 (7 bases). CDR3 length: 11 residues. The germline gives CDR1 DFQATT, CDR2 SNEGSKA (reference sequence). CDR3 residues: CSGGGLYEQYF. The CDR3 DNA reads TGCAGCGGAGGGGGCCTCTACGAGCAGTACTTC.

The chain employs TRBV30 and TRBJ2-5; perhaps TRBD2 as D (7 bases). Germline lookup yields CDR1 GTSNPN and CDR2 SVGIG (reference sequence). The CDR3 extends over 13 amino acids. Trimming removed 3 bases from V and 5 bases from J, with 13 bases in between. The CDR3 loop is CAWSAKGGETQYF. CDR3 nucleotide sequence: TGTGCCTGGAGCGCGAAGGGGGGGGAGACCCAGTACTTC. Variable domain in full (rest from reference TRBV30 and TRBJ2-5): SQTIHQWPATLVQPVGSPLSLECTVEGTSNPNLYWYRQAAGRGLQLLFYSVGIGQISSEVPQNLSASRPQDRQFILSSKKLLLSDSGFYLCAWSAKGGETQYFGPGTRLLVL.